What follows is one T cell receptor (beta chain) and its context. Its antigen is undetermined. Trimming took 5 bases from V and 3 from J; bases not matched to a gene: 8. This CDR3 has 16 residues. The germline V gene encodes CDR1 SGHVS and CDR2 FNYEAQ. The sample belongs to a study of OX40 agonist ivuxolimab in advanced cancers. General study findings and limits: The investigators did not determine what antigen specificity the expanded peripheral T cells had.

Produced via immunoSEQ multiplex PCR; TCRdb's table is partial and in-frame only. The data contain nearly 95,000 clones, roughly 94% of them singletons. The sample consisted of CD4+ or CD8+ T cells sorted from blood, taken in a trial of the OX40 agonist ivuxolimab. This receptor was obtained from an adult with an advanced solid tumor such as melanoma, head and neck, liver or kidney cancer. This rearrangement joins TRBV7-6 to TRBJ2-7; 12 bases are a match to TRBD2. CDR3: CASSPLGTSGLYEQYF. The CDR3 bases are TGTGCCAGCAGCCCCCTTGGGACTAGCGGGCTCTACGAGCAGTACTTC.